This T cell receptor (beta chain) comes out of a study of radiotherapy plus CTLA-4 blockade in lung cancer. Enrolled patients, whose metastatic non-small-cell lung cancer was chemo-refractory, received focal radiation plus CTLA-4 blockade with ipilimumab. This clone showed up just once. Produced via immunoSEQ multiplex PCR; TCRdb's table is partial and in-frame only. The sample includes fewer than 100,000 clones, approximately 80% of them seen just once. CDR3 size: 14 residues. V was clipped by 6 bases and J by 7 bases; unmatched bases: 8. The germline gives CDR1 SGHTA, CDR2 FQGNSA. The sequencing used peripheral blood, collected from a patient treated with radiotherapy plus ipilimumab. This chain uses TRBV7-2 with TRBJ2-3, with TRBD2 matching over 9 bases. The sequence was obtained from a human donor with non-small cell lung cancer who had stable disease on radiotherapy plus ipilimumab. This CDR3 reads CASSPLSGGYTQYF. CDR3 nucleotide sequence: TGTGCCAGCAGTCCCCTTAGCGGGGGCTATACGCAGTATTTT.